This T cell receptor (beta chain) appears in the sequencing data of a study of blood T cell repertoires in COVID-19. Across the study: Sites in the United States, Italy and Spain provided acute and convalescent COVID-19 samples. PBMCs, B-cell-depleted T cells, or T cells were the source of the cDNA or gDNA that made up the material.

This CDR3 is built from 13 residues. Germline lookup yields CDR1 SEHNR and CDR2 FQNEAQ (reference sequence). The germline V and J ends were trimmed by 6 bases and 2 bases, with 11 bases remaining between them. As handled by the study authors: Amplification of reference gene primers provided the estimated nucleated cell counts. Assay: immunoSEQ multiplex PCR; the TCRdb copy retains only in-frame clones and omits some. V and J calls and clone size are copied from that table; D and trimming were computed from the DNA. Of more than 45,000 clones in the sample, approximately 84% are singletons; the top ten hold around 3%. A few counts support this clone. Enrolled during active infection, Seattle patients were then followed longitudinally.

The sample taken for sequencing was peripheral blood. The clonotype comes from a woman of 80 years or more with COVID-19, enrolled during active disease. The rearrangement joins TRBV7-9 to TRBJ2-7; tentatively, D is TRBD2 (7 bases). The CDR3 nucleotides are TGTGCCAGCAGGAGGGGGGGACCCTACGAGCAGTACTTC. Translating it yields CASRRGGPYEQYF.